The clone carrying this T cell receptor (beta chain) has a count of ten or more. Its antigen is as yet unknown. People with hyperthyroidism were aged 18 to 65 and newly diagnosed, under 2 months' duration. The study excluded patients with other autoimmune diseases, uncontrolled infections, pregnancy or lactation. This record belongs to a study of Graves' ophthalmopathy and Graves' hyperthyroidism. Study findings and constraints: Also, most clonotypes expanded in the thyroid above 0.001 frequency appeared in blood. Ophthalmopathy was separated from stable hyperthyroidism by a 13-signature model with roughly 91% sensitivity and roughly 81% specificity.

Amplified material comprised TCR beta CDR3 regions derived from RNA transcripts. HTBI-primed first-round RT-PCR preceded second-round multiplex PCR. TCRdb ran MiXCR on the multiplex PCR reads and lists one entry per CDR3 protein. The sample holds roughly 1.1 million distinct CDR3 sequences; roughly two fifths are singletons and the top ten take over 8.5%. This TCR derives from an adult man with Graves' hyperthyroidism. What was sequenced was peripheral blood or thyroid tissue (not recorded which).

The CDR3 sequence is CASSVRAIPHYEQYF. CDR3 nucleotides: TGTGCCAGCAGCGTCCGAGCCATTCCCCACTACGAGCAGTACTTC. The J gene is TRBJ2-7, the V gene TRBV7-8; D gene uncertain. The length of the CDR3 is 15 residues. The germline V and J ends were trimmed by 5 bases and 3 bases, with 17 bases remaining between them. CDR1 SGHVS and CDR2 FQNEAQ come from the germline V gene.